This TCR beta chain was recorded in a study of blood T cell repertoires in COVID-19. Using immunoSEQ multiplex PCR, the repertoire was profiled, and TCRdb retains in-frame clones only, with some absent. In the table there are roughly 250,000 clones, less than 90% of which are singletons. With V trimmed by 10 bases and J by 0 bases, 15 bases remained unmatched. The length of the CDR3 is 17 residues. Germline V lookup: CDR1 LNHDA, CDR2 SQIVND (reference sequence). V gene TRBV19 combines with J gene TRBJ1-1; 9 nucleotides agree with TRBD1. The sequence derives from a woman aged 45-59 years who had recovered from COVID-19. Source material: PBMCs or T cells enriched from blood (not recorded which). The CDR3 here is CATKRGQGRSMNTEAFF. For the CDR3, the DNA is TGTGCCACGAAAAGAGGACAGGGGCGCTCTATGAACACTGAAGCTTTCTTT.